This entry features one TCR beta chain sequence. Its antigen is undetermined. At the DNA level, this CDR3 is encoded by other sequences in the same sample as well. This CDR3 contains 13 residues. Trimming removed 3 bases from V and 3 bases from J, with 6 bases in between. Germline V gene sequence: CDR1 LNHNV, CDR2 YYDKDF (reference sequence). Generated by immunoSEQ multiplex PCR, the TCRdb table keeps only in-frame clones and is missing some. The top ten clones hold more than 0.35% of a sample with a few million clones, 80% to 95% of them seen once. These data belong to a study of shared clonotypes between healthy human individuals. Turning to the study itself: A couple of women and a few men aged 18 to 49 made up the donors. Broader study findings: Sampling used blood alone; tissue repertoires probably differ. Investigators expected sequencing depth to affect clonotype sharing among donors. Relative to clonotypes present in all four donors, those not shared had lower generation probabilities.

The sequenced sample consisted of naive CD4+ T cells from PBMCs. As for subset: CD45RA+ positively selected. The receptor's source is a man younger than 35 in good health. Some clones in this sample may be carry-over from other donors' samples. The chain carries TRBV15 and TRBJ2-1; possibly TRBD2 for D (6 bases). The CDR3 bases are TGTGCCACCAGCAGGGGGGGCTACAATGAGCAGTTCTTC. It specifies CATSRGGYNEQFF.